These T cell receptor beta chains were read from a single sample in a study of cytomegalovirus exposure and HLA in healthy donors. Sequenced by immunoSEQ multiplex PCR; TCRdb stores in-frame clones only, minus some. The sample carries 150,000 to 200,000 clones, about 85% recorded once. Sequencing was done on a sample of PBMCs. The source is a middle-aged man in good health and CMV-seropositive. CDR3s include the opening cysteine and the closing phenylalanine or tryptophan. The D gene is left open where the match is weak. Clone size is shown for a subset of rows, as once, few, many or a class of expanded clone.

clone size: -
D gene: -
CDR3 length: 14
J gene: TRBJ2-7
V gene: TRBV19
CDR3 DNA: TGTGCCAGTAGTACCTCGGACATGGGGCGCGAGCAGTACTTC
CDR3 protein: CASSTSDMGREQYF

clone size: few
D gene: -
CDR3 length: 16
J gene: TRBJ2-5
V gene: TRBV5-1
CDR3 DNA: TGCGCCAGCAGCTTTTCTCTTCAGGGCCCTGAAGAGACCCAGTACTTC
CDR3 protein: CASSFSLQGPEETQYF

clone size: -
D gene: TRBD2
CDR3 length: 15
J gene: TRBJ2-7
V gene: TRBV5-1
CDR3 DNA: TGCGCCAGCAGCTTGGGCGGGGGTTCGGACTACGAGCAGTACTTC
CDR3 protein: CASSLGGGSDYEQYF

clone size: -
D gene: TRBD1
CDR3 length: 13
J gene: TRBJ2-7
V gene: TRBV18
CDR3 DNA: TGTGCCAGCGCGCTGGACAGGGGTGTGGAGCAGTACTTC
CDR3 protein: CASALDRGVEQYF

clone size: -
D gene: -
CDR3 length: 13
J gene: TRBJ2-3
V gene: TRBV5-3
CDR3 DNA: TGTGCCAGAAGCTTCGGGAACACAGATACGCAGTATTTT
CDR3 protein: CARSFGNTDTQYF

clone size: -
D gene: TRBD2
CDR3 length: 15
J gene: TRBJ2-3
V gene: TRBV4-1
CDR3 DNA: TGCGCCAGCAGCCAGGGAGGACTAGTTGGAGATACGCAGTATTTT
CDR3 protein: CASSQGGLVGDTQYF

clone size: few
D gene: TRBD1
CDR3 length: 15
J gene: TRBJ2-2
V gene: TRBV18
CDR3 DNA: TGTGCCAGCTCAACCGGGACAGGGTCCGCCGGGGAGCTGTTTTTT
CDR3 protein: CASSTGTGSAGELFF

clone size: -
D gene: TRBD1
CDR3 length: 14
J gene: TRBJ1-5
V gene: TRBV6-5
CDR3 DNA: TGTGCCAGCAGGGCGACAGGGGGGTCTCAGCCCCAGCATTTT
CDR3 protein: CASRATGGSQPQHF

clone size: -
D gene: -
CDR3 length: 15
J gene: TRBJ1-1
V gene: TRBV30
CDR3 DNA: TGTGCCTGGATCCCAGGAGGCTGGGGGAACACTGAAGCTTTCTTT
CDR3 protein: CAWIPGGWGNTEAFF

clone size: -
D gene: -
CDR3 length: 14
J gene: TRBJ1-2
V gene: TRBV5-1
CDR3 DNA: TGCGCCAGCAGCTTCCGGGACGGGAGCTATGGCTACACCTTC
CDR3 protein: CASSFRDGSYGYTF

clone size: -
D gene: TRBD1
CDR3 length: 15
J gene: TRBJ1-1
V gene: TRBV2
CDR3 DNA: TGTGCCAGCAGTCGAAGACAGGGGCCTAACACTGAAGCTTTCTTT
CDR3 protein: CASSRRQGPNTEAFF

clone size: -
D gene: -
CDR3 length: 16
J gene: TRBJ1-1
V gene: TRBV5-4
CDR3 DNA: TGTGCCAGCAGCTCCAGGGCGGGAAACCCGAACACTGAAGCTTTCTTT
CDR3 protein: CASSSRAGNPNTEAFF

clone size: -
D gene: TRBD2
CDR3 length: 17
J gene: TRBJ2-2
V gene: TRBV4-2
CDR3 DNA: TGTGCCAGCACGAGAATAGCGGGAGGAACGAACACCGGGGAGCTGTTTTTT
CDR3 protein: CASTRIAGGTNTGELFF

clone size: -
D gene: -
CDR3 length: 15
J gene: TRBJ1-1
V gene: TRBV27
CDR3 DNA: TGTGCCAGCAAGCGGAACCCGGGACATAACACTGAAGCTTTCTTT
CDR3 protein: CASKRNPGHNTEAFF

clone size: -
D gene: -
CDR3 length: 12
J gene: TRBJ2-2
V gene: TRBV15
CDR3 DNA: TGTGCCACCAGGGACTGGAGCGGGGAGCTGTTTTTT
CDR3 protein: CATRDWSGELFF

clone size: once
D gene: TRBD1
CDR3 length: 16
J gene: TRBJ1-2
V gene: TRBV4-2
CDR3 DNA: TGTGCCAGCAGCCAAGAAGGGACAGCTGGAAACTATGGCTACACCTTC
CDR3 protein: CASSQEGTAGNYGYTF

clone size: -
D gene: TRBD1
CDR3 length: 14
J gene: TRBJ1-2
V gene: TRBV19
CDR3 DNA: TGTGCCAGTAGTTCCGGGACAGGGATCTATGGCTACACCTTC
CDR3 protein: CASSSGTGIYGYTF

clone size: once
D gene: TRBD2
CDR3 length: 16
J gene: TRBJ2-3
V gene: TRBV7-6
CDR3 DNA: TGTGCCAGCAGCTTAGTGACCGGGACTAGTACAGATACGCAGTATTTT
CDR3 protein: CASSLVTGTSTDTQYF

clone size: -
D gene: -
CDR3 length: 15
J gene: TRBJ1-3
V gene: TRBV2
CDR3 DNA: TGTGCCAGCAACGAAGGGGATTTTGGTGGAAACACCATATATTTT
CDR3 protein: CASNEGDFGGNTIYF

clone size: -
D gene: TRBD1
CDR3 length: 15
J gene: TRBJ1-4
V gene: TRBV28
CDR3 DNA: TGTGCCAGCACTCCGGGGGACAGACTTAATGAAAAACTGTTTTTT
CDR3 protein: CASTPGDRLNEKLFF

clone size: -
D gene: TRBD1
CDR3 length: 12
J gene: TRBJ2-1
V gene: TRBV30
CDR3 DNA: TGTGCCTGGAGTATCGCAGGGGGTGAGCAGTTCTTC
CDR3 protein: CAWSIAGGEQFF

clone size: -
D gene: TRBD1
CDR3 length: 15
J gene: TRBJ2-3
V gene: TRBV5-1
CDR3 DNA: TGCGCCAGCAGTCCAGGACAGGGAGGAGTAGATACGCAGTATTTT
CDR3 protein: CASSPGQGGVDTQYF

clone size: -
D gene: TRBD2
CDR3 length: 21
J gene: TRBJ2-1
V gene: TRBV4-1
CDR3 DNA: TGCGCCAGCCGTCGGGGGGGAGGGCTAGCGGGGGCCGGGGGCTCCTACAATGAGCAGTTCTTC
CDR3 protein: CASRRGGGLAGAGGSYNEQFF

clone size: once
D gene: -
CDR3 length: 15
J gene: TRBJ2-7
V gene: TRBV5-4
CDR3 DNA: TGTGCCAGCAGTTCATACAAGGAGGTTACCTACGAGCAGTACTTC
CDR3 protein: CASSSYKEVTYEQYF

clone size: -
D gene: TRBD1
CDR3 length: 15
J gene: TRBJ1-5
V gene: TRBV6-1
CDR3 DNA: TGTGCCAGCAGTGGGGGACAGGGGGGGGGTCAGCCCCAGCATTTT
CDR3 protein: CASSGGQGGGQPQHF

clone size: -
D gene: TRBD1
CDR3 length: 15
J gene: TRBJ2-2
V gene: TRBV6-5
CDR3 DNA: TGTGCCAGCACCTTGGGGACAGGGAACACCGGGGAGCTGTTTTTT
CDR3 protein: CASTLGTGNTGELFF

clone size: few
D gene: -
CDR3 length: 18
J gene: TRBJ2-7
V gene: TRBV27
CDR3 DNA: TGTGCCAGCTTCTTCTCAGGGCTTGGCCCTCTTAGCTCCTACGAGCAGTACTTC
CDR3 protein: CASFFSGLGPLSSYEQYF